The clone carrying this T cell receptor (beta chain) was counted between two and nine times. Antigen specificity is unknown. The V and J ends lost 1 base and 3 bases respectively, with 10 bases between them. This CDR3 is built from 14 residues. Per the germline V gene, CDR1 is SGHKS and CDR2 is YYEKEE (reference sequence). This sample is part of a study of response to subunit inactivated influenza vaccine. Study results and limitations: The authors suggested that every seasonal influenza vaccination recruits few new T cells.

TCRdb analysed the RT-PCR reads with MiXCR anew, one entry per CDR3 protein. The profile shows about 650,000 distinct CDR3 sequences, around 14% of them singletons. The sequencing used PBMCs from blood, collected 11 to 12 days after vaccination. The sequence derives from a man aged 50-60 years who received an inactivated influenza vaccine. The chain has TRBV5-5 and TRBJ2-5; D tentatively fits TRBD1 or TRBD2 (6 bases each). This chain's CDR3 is CASSLWGAEETQYF. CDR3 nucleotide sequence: TGTGCCAGCAGCTTGTGGGGGGCCGAAGAGACCCAGTACTTC.